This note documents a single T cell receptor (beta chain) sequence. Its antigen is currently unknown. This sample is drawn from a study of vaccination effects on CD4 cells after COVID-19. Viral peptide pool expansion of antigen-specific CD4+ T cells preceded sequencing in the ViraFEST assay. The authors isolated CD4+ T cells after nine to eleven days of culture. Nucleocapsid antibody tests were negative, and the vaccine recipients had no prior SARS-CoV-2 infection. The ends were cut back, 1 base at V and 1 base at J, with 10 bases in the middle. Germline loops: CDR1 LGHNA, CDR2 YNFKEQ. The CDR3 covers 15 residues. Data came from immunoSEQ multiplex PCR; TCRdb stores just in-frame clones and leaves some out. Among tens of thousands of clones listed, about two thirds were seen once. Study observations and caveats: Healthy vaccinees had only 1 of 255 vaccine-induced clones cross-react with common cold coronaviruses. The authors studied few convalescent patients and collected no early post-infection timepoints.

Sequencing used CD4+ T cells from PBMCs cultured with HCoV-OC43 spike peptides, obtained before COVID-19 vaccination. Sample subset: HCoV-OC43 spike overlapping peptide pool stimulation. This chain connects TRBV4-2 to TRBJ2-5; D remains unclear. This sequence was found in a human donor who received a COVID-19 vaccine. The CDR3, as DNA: TGTGCCAGCAGCCAAGTTGAGCAATTCCAAGAGACCCAGTACTTC. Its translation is CASSQVEQFQETQYF.